The present TCR beta chain was sequenced within a study of lymphopenia after photon versus proton radiotherapy. With regard to this clone: Its antigen remains unidentified.

Assay: immunoSEQ multiplex PCR; the TCRdb copy retains only in-frame clones and omits some. The profile shows 15,000 to 20,000 clones, approximately 90% of them singletons. Study-wide points: Larger post-nadir TCR diversity loss correlated inversely with survival in deceased patients. Proton therapy kept repertoires fairly stable, unlike photons, which gained effector/memory cells. Better survival with proton therapy was suggested as possible, not demonstrated. Post-nadir diversity loss with photons came from oligoclonal expansion, particularly CD8+ Temra cells.

This specimen consisted of peripheral blood, obtained from a patient treated with proton-based radiotherapy. This TCR came from a man between 65 and 85 years old with pancreatic cancer.

The CDR3 DNA reads TGCGCCAGCAGCTTCAGTTTTGAGAACACTGAAGCTTTCTTT. Residues: CASSFSFENTEAFF. The rearrangement joins TRBV5-1 to TRBJ1-1; the D is unclear. V shed 2 bases and J shed 1 base, with 9 bases lying between them. CDR3 length equals 14 residues. Germline V CDR1 and CDR2: SGHRS, YFSETQ.